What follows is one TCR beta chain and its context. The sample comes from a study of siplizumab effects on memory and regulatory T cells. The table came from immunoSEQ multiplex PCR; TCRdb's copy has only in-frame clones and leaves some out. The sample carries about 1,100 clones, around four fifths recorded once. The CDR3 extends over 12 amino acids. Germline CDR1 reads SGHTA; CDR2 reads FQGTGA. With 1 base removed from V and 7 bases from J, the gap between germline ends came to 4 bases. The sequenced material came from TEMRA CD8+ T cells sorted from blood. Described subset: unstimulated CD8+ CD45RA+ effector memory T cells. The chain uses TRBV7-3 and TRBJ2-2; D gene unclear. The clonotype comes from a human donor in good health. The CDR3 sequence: CASSLRGGELFF. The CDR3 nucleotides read TGTGCCAGCAGCTTAAGGGGCGGGGAGCTGTTTTTT.